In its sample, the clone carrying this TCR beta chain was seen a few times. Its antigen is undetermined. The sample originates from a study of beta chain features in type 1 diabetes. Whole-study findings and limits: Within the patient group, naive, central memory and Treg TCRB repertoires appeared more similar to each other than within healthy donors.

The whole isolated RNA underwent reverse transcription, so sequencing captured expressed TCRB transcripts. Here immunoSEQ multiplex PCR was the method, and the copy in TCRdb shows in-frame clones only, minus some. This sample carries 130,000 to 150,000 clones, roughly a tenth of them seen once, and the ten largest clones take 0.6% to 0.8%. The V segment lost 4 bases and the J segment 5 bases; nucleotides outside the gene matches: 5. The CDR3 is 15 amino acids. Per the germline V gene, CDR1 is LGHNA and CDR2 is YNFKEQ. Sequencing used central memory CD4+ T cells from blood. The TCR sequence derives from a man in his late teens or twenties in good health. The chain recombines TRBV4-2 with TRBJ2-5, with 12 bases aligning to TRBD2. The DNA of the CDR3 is TGTGCCAGCAGCCCACCTAGCGGGGGGGCTGAGACCCAGTACTTC. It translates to CASSPPSGGAETQYF.